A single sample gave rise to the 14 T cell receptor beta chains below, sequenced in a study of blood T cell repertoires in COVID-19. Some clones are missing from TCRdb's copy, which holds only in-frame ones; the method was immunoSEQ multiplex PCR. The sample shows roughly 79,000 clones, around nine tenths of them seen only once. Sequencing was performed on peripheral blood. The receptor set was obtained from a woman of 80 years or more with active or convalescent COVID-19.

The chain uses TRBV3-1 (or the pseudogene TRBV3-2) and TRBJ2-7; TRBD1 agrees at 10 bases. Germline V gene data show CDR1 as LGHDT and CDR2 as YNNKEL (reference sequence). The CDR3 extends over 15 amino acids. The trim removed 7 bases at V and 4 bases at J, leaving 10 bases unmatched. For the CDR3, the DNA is TGTGCCAGCATCGGGCGGGACAGGGGTAAATACGAGCAGTACTTC. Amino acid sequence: CASIGRDRGKYEQYF.

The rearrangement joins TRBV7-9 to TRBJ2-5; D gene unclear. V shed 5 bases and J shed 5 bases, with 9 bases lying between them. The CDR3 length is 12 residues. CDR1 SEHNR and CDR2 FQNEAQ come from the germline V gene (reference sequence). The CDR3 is CASSPLSETQYF. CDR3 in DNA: TGTGCCAGCAGCCCCCTTTCGGAGACCCAGTACTTC.

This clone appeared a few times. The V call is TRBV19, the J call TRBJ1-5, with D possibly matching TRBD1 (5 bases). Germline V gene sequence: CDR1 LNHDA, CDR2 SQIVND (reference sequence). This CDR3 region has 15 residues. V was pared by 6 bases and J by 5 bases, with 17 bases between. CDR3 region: CASRVHRRDDQPQHF. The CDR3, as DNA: TGTGCCAGTAGGGTGCACCGGCGGGACGATCAGCCCCAGCATTTT. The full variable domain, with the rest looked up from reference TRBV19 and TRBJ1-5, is DGGITQSPKYLFRKEGQNVTLSCEQNLNHDAMYWYRQDPGQGLRLIYYSQIVNDFQKGDIAEGYSVSREKKESFPLTVTSAQKNPTAFYLCASRVHRRDDQPQHFGDGTRLSIL.

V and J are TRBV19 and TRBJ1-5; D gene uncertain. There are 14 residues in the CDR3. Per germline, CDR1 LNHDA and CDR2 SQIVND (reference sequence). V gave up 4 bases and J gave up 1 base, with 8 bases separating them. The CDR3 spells CASSSVMSNQPQHF. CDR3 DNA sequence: TGTGCCAGTAGTAGTGTTATGAGCAATCAGCCCCAGCATTTT.

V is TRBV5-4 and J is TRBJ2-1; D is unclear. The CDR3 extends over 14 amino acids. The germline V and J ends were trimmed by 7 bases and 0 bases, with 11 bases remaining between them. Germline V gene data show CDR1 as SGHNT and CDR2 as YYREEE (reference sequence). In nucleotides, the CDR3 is TGTGCCAGCCTGGATACGGGCTCCTACAATGAGCAGTTCTTC. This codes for CASLDTGSYNEQFF. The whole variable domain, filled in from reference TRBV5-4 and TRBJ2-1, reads ETGVTQSPTHLIKTRGQQVTLRCSSQSGHNTVSWYQQALGQGPQFIFQYYREEENGRGNFPPRFSGLQFPNYSSELNVNALELDDSALYLCASLDTGSYNEQFFGPGTRLTVL.

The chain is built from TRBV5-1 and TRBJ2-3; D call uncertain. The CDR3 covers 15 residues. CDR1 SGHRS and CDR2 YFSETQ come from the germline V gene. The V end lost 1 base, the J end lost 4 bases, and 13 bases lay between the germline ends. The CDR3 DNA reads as TGCGCCAGCAGCTTGTTCCAGGCCAGCCCAGATACGCAGTATTTT. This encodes CASSLFQASPDTQYF.

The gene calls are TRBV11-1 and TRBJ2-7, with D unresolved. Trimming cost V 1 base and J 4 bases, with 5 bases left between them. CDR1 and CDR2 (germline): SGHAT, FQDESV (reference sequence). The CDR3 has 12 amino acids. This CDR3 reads CASSLVRYEQYF. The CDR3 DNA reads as TGTGCCAGCAGCTTAGTCAGGTACGAGCAGTACTTC.

The CDR3 reads CASSHNEGSAGNTIYF. The CDR3 coding sequence is TGTGCCAGCTCACACAATGAGGGAAGCGCTGGAAACACCATATATTTT. V is TRBV18 and J is TRBJ1-3; D remains ambiguous. The germline V and J ends were trimmed by 4 bases and 2 bases, with 15 bases remaining between them. Germline CDR1 reads KGHSH; CDR2 reads LQKENI. The CDR3 extends over 16 amino acids.

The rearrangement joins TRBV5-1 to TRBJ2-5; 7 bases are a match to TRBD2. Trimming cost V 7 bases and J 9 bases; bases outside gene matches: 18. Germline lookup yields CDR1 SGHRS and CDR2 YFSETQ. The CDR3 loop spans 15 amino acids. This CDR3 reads CASADGLAGVGAQYF. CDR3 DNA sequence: TGCGCCAGCGCCGACGGACTCGCGGGGGTGGGGGCCCAGTACTTC.

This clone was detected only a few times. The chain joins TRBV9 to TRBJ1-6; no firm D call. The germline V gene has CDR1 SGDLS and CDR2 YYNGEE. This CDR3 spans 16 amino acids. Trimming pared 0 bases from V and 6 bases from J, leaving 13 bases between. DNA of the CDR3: TGTGCCAGCAGCGTAGCTGCAGTCCCACGTAATTCACCCCTCCACTTT. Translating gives CASSVAAVPRNSPLHF.

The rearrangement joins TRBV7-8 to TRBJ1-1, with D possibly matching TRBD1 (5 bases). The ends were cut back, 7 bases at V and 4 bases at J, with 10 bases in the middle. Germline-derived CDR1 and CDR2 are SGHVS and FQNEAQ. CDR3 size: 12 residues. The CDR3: CASTVQGTEAFF. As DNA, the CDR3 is TGTGCCAGCACCGTCCAGGGCACTGAAGCTTTCTTT.

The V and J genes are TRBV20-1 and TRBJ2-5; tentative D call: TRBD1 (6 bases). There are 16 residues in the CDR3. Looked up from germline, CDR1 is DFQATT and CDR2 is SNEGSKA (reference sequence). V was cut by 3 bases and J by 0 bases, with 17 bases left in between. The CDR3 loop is CSASGTLEGDQETQYF. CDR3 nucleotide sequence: TGCAGTGCTAGTGGGACCCTAGAGGGGGACCAAGAGACCCAGTACTTC.

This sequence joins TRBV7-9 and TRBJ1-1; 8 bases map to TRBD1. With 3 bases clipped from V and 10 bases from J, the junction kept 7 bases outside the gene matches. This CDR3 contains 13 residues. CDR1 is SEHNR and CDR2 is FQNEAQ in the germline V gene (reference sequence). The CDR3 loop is CASSFVTGDGAFF. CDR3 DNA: TGTGCCAGCAGCTTCGTGACAGGGGATGGAGCTTTCTTT.

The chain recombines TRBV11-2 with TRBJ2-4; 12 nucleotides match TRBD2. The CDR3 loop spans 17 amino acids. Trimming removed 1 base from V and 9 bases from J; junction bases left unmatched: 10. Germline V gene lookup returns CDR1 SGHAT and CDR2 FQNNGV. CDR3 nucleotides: TGTGCCAGCAGCTTAGTAGTGGAGACTAGCGGGAGAAGCATTCAGTACTTC. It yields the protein CASSLVVETSGRSIQYF.